A single sample gave rise to the 4 T cell receptor beta chains below, sequenced in a study of control samples from healthy donors and cancer patients. Sequenced by immunoSEQ multiplex PCR; TCRdb stores in-frame clones only, minus some. The table includes about 150,000 clones, roughly 94% detected once. What was sequenced was blood. These receptors all come from a woman aged 40 to 49 in good health.

This chain connects TRBV7-2 to TRBJ2-5; D possibly corresponds to TRBD2 (6 bases). Per germline, CDR1 SGHTA and CDR2 FQGNSA. The CDR3 covers 15 residues. V shed 6 bases and J shed 1 base, with 15 bases lying between them. CDR3 sequence reads: CASRPHGTAQETQYF. CDR3 nucleotide sequence: TGTGCCAGCAGGCCCCATGGGACTGCCCAAGAGACCCAGTACTTC.

The chain combines TRBV12-3 or TRBV12-4 with TRBJ2-2; perhaps TRBD2 as D (6 bases). The CDR3 has 13 residues. V was clipped by 3 bases and J by 7 bases, with 9 bases between them. The CDR3 loop reads CASSFGGFGELFF. CDR3 coding DNA: TGTGCCAGCAGTTTTGGGGGGTTCGGGGAGCTGTTTTTT.

The V call is TRBV19, the J call TRBJ1-5, with a tentative D call TRBD1 (5 bases). Germline V CDR1 and CDR2: LNHDA, SQIVND (reference sequence). Trimming took 4 bases from V and 6 from J, leaving 10 bases between them. CDR3 length equals 13 residues. CDR3 sequence (DNA): TGTGCCAGTAGTAGCGGGGCTGGTCAGCCCCAGCATTTT. Translated, it gives CASSSGAGQPQHF.

The rearrangement uses TRBV11-2 and TRBJ2-7; weak D call: TRBD2 (5 bases). Germline values: CDR1 SGHAT, CDR2 FQNNGV. The CDR3 spans 15 residues. With 3 bases removed from V and 12 bases from J, the gap between germline ends came to 24 bases. CDR3 in DNA: TGTGCCAGCAGCTTCTCAAATCCGGGAACTCCTTCAAGGTACTTC. Protein product: CASSFSNPGTPSRYF.